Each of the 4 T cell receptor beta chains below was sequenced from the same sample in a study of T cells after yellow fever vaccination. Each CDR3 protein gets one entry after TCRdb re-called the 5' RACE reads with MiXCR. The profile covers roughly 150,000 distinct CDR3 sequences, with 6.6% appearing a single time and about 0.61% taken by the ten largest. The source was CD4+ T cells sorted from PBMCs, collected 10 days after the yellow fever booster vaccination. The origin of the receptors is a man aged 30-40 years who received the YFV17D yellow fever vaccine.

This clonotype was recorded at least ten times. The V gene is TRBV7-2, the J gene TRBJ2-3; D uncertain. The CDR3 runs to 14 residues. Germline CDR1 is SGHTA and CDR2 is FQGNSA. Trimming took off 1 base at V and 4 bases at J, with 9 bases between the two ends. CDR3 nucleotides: TGTGCCAGCAGCTTAGATGTTAGGGCAGATACGCAGTATTTT. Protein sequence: CASSLDVRADTQYF. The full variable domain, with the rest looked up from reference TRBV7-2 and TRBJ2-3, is GAGVSQSPSNKVTEKGKDVELRCDPISGHTALYWYRQSLGQGLEFLIYFQGNSAPDKSGLPSDRFSAERTGGSVSTLTIQRTQQEDSAVYLCASSLDVRADTQYFGPGTRLTVL.

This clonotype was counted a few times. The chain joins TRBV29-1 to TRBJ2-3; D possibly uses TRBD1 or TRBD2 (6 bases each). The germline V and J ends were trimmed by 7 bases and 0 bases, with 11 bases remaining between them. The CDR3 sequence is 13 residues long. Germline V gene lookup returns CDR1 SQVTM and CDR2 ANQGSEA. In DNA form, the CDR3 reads TGCAGCGAAGGAGGGGGGAGCACAGATACGCAGTATTTT. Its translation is CSEGGGSTDTQYF.

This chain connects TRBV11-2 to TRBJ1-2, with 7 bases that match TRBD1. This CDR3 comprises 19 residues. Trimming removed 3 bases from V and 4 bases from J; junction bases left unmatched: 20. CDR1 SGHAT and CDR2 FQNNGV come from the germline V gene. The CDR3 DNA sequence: TGTGCCAGCAGCTTTTACTCGATGGGACTTCACCAGGGGGGCTATGGCTACACCTTC. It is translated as CASSFYSMGLHQGGYGYTF.

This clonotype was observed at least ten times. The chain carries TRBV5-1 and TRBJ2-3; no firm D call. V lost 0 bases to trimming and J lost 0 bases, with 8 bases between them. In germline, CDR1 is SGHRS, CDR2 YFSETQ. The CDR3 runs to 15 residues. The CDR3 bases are TGCGCCAGCAGCTTGGCTCAAGCAAGCACAGATACGCAGTATTTT. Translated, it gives CASSLAQASTDTQYF.